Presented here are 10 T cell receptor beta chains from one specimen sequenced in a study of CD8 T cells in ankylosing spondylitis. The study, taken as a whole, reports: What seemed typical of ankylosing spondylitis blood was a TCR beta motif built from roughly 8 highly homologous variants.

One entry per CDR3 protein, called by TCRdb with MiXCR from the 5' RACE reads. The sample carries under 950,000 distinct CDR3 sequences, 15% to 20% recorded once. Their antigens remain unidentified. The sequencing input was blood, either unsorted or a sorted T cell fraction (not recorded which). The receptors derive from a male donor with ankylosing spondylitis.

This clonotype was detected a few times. The CDR3 DNA sequence: TGTGCCAGCAGTGAAGCGTTGTGGGCGGGAGGCAACTACGAGCAGTACTTC. It encodes CASSEALWAGGNYEQYF. This chain uses TRBV2 with TRBJ2-7; the match to TRBD2 covers 8 bases. V was pared by 0 bases and J by 3 bases, with 10 bases of the junction left unmatched. Germline CDR1 reads SNHLY; CDR2 reads FYNNEI. The CDR3 runs to 17 residues.

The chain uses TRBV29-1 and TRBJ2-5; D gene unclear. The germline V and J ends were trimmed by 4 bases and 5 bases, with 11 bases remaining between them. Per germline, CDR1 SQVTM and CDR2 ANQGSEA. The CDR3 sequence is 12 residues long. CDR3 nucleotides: TGCAGCGTTGCCTCGGCGACGGAGACCCAGTACTTC. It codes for CSVASATETQYF.

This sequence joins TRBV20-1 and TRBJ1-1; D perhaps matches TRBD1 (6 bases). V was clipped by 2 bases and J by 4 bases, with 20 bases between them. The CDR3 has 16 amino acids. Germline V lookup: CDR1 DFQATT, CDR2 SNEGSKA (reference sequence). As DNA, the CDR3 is TGCAGTGCTAGAACTAACAGGGCCCGGAGGTCCACTGAAGCTTTCTTT. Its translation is CSARTNRARRSTEAFF.

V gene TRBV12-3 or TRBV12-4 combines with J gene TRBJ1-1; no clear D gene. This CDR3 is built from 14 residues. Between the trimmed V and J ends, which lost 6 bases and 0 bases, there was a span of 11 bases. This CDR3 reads CASRTSFMNTEAFF. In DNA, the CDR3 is TGTGCCAGCAGGACCTCGTTCATGAACACTGAAGCTTTCTTT.

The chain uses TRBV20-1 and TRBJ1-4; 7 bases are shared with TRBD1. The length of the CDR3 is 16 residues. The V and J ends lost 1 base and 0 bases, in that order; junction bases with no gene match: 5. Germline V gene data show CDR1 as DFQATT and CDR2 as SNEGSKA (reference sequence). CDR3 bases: TGCAGTGCTAGAGGGGGGGACAGTGCAACTAATGAAAAACTGTTTTTT. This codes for CSARGGDSATNEKLFF.

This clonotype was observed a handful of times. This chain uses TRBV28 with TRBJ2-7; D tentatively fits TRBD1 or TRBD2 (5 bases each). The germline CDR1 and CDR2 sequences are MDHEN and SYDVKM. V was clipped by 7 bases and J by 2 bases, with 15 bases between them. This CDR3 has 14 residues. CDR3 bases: TGTGCCAGCACCTCCCCGGGACGGACCTACGAGCAGTACTTC. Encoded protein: CASTSPGRTYEQYF.

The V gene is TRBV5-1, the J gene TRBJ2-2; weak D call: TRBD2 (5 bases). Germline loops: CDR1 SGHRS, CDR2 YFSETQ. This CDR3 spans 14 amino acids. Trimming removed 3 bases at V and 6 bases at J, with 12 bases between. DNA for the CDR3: TGCGCCAGCAGCTCGCCGGGAAGGGCCGGGGAGCTGTTTTTT. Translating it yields CASSSPGRAGELFF.

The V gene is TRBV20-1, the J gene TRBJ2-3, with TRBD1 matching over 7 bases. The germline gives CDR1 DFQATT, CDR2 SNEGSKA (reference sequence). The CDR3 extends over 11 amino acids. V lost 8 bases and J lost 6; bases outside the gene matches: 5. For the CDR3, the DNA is TGCAGTACCTACAGGGGTGATACGCAGTATTTT. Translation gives CSTYRGDTQYF.

The CDR3 DNA reads as TGTGCCAGCAGCGCACAAGGGACAGGGAAGGGCTACACCTTC. Translation gives CASSAQGTGKGYTF. V gene TRBV7-2 combines with J gene TRBJ1-2, with TRBD1 matching 9 bases. CDR3 length: 14 amino acids. J lost 8 bases, V lost 5 bases, and 9 bases had no gene match. The germline V gene encodes CDR1 SGHTA and CDR2 FQGNSA.

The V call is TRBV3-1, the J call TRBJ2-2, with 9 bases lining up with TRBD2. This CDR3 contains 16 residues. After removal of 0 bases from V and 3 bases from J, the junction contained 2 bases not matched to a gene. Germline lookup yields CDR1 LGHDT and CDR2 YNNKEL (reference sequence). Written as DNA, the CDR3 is TGTGCCAGCAGCCAAGATAGCGGGGGACACACCGGGGAGCTGTTTTTT. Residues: CASSQDSGGHTGELFF.